The 2 T cell receptor beta chains in this list originate from one sample, sequenced in a study of tumor-infiltrating lymphocytes in localized non-small cell lung cancer. Data came from immunoSEQ multiplex PCR; TCRdb stores just in-frame clones and leaves some out. The sample yields thousands of clones, about 79% seen once. Material: uninvolved lung tissue not adjacent to the tumor. All receptors come from a human donor with non-small cell lung cancer.

This clone was recorded once. This chain uses TRBV11-3 with TRBJ2-2; 9 nucleotides match TRBD2. This CDR3 is built from 16 residues. Germline V gene lookup returns CDR1 SGHNT and CDR2 YENEEA. J gave up 7 bases and V 1 base, and 7 bases lay outside the gene matches. As DNA, the CDR3 is TGTGCCAGCAGCTTAGGCGGGAGGGCCCTAGGCGGGGAGCTGTTTTTT. Translated: CASSLGGRALGGELFF.

This clone was picked up a small number of times. In DNA, the CDR3 is TGTGCCAGTAGTATAGATCGGGACAGGTACTACGAGCAGTACTTC. This codes for CASSIDRDRYYEQYF. This rearrangement joins TRBV19 to TRBJ2-7; 8 positions match TRBD1. J lost 3 bases, V lost 0 bases, and 4 bases had no gene match. Per germline, CDR1 LNHDA and CDR2 SQIVND (reference sequence). CDR3 length: 15 residues. Supplemented by reference TRBV19 and TRBJ2-7, the full variable domain reads DGGITQSPKYLFRKEGQNVTLSCEQNLNHDAMYWYRQDPGQGLRLIYYSQIVNDFQKGDIAEGYSVSREKKESFPLTVTSAQKNPTAFYLCASSIDRDRYYEQYFGPGTRLTVT.